What follows are 2 T cell receptor beta chains derived from one specimen sequenced in a study of shared clonotypes between healthy human individuals. Terminally differentiated effector memory CD45RA+ cells were excluded by CCR7 positive selection of CD45RO-negative cells. Clones were read by immunoSEQ multiplex PCR, and TCRdb kept only the in-frame ones, dropping some. The sample has over 2,000,000 clones, roughly 95% seen once; the top ten hold about 1.6%. The sample consisted of naive CD8+ T cells from PBMCs. All receptors derive from a man aged 18 to 29 in good health. Some clones in this sample may be carry-over from other donors' samples.

The CDR3 region has the DNA TGTGCCAGCAGCGGGGACAGCGGTTGGAATGGCTACACCTTC. It translates to CASSGDSGWNGYTF. The chain couples TRBV6-4 to TRBJ1-2, with 7 bases fitting TRBD1. Germline CDR1 is MRHNA and CDR2 is SNTAGT. The CDR3 is 14 residues long. V was clipped by 6 bases and J by 6 bases; unmatched bases: 10.

The J gene is TRBJ2-1, the V gene TRBV7-9; D may be TRBD1 or TRBD2 (5 bases each). The V gene's germline CDR1 is SEHNR and CDR2 FQNEAQ (reference sequence). The CDR3 has 13 residues. The germline V and J ends were trimmed by 4 bases and 8 bases, with 12 bases remaining between them. Written as DNA, the CDR3 is TGTGCCAGCAGCTCGGGACCTGCCTATGAGCAGTTCTTC. Its translation: CASSSGPAYEQFF. Full variable domain (rest looked up from reference TRBV7-9 and TRBJ2-1): DTGVSQNPRHKITKRGQNVTFRCDPISEHNRLYWYRQTLGQGPEFLTYFQNEAQLEKSRLLSDRFSAERPKGSFSTLEIQRTEQGDSAMYLCASSSGPAYEQFFGPGTRLTVL.